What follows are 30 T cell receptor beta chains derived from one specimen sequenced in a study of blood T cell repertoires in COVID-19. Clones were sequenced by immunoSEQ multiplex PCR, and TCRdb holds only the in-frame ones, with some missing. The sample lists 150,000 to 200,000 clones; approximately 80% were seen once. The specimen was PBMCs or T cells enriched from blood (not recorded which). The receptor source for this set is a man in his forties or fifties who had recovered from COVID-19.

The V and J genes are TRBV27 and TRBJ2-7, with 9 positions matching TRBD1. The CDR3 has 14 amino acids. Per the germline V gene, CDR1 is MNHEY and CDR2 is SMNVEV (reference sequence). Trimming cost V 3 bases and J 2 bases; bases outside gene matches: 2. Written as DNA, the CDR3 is TGTGCCAGCAGTTTTGGGGACAGGGCCTACGAGCAGTACTTC. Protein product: CASSFGDRAYEQYF.

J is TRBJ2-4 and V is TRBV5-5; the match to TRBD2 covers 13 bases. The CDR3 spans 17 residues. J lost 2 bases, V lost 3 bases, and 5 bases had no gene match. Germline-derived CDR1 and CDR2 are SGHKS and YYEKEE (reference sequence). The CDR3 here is CASSSGLAGAPKNIQYF. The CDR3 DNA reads TGTGCCAGCAGCTCTGGACTAGCGGGAGCACCCAAAAACATTCAGTACTTC.

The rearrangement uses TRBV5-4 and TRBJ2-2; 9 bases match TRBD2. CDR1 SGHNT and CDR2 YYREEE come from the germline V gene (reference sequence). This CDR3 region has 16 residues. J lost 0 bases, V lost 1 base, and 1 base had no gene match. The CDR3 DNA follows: TGTGCCAGCAGCTTGCGCGGGGGGGCGAACACCGGGGAGCTGTTTTTT. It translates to CASSLRGGANTGELFF.

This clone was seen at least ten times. The CDR3 here is CASSYGRVSGNTIYF. Written as DNA, the CDR3 is TGTGCCAGCAGTTACGGCCGGGTCTCTGGAAACACCATATATTTT. The chain links TRBV6-5 to TRBJ1-3; the D is unclear. The CDR3 spans 15 residues. V dropped 2 bases and J dropped 0 bases, with 8 bases sitting between them. CDR1 and CDR2 from the germline V gene are MNHEY and SVGAGI.

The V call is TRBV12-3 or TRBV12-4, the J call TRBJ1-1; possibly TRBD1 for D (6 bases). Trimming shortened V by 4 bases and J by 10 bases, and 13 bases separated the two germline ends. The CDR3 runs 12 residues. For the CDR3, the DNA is TGTGCCAGCAGTTATGGGGGCCCGATAGCTTTCTTT. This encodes CASSYGGPIAFF.

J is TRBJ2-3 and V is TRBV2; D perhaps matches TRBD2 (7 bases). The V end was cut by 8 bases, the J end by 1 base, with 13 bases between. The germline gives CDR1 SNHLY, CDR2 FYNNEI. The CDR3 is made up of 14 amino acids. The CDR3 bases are TGTGCCAGCGGGGGGGGCATACGCACAGATACGCAGTATTTT. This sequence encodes CASGGGIRTDTQYF.

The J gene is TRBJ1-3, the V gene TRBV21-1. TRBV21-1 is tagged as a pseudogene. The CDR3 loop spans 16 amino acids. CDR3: CASSISRGGSGNTIYF. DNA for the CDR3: TGTGCCAGCAGCATTAGCCGGGGGGGCTCTGGAAACACCATATATTTT.

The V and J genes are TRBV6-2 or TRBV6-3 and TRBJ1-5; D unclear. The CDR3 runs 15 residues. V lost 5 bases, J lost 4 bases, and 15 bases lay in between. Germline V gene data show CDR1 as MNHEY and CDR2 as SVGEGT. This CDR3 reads CASSTDKAQNQPQHF. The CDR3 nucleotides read TGTGCCAGCAGTACCGACAAGGCCCAGAATCAGCCCCAGCATTTT.

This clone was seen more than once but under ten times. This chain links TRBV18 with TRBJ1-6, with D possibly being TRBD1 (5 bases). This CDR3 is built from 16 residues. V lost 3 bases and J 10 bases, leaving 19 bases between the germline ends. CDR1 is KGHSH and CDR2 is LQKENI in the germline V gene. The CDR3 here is CASSPMSGFLGSPLHF. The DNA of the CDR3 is TGTGCCAGCTCACCTATGTCAGGGTTTTTAGGGTCACCCCTCCACTTT.

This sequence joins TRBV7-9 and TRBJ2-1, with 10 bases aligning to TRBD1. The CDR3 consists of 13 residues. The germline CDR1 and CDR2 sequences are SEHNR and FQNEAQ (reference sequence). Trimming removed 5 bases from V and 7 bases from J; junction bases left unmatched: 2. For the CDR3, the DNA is TGTGCCAGCAGCGTGGGACAGGGGAATGAGCAGTTCTTC. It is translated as CASSVGQGNEQFF. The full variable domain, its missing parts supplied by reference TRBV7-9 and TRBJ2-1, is DTGVSQNPRHKITKRGQNVTFRCDPISEHNRLYWYRQTLGQGPEFLTYFQNEAQLEKSRLLSDRFSAERPKGSFSTLEIQRTEQGDSAMYLCASSVGQGNEQFFGPGTRLTVL.

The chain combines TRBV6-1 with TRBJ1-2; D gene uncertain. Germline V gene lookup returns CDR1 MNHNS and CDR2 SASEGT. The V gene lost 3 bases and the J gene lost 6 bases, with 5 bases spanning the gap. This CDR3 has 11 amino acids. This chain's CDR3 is CASSEADGYTF. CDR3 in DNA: TGTGCCAGCAGTGAGGCCGATGGCTACACCTTC.

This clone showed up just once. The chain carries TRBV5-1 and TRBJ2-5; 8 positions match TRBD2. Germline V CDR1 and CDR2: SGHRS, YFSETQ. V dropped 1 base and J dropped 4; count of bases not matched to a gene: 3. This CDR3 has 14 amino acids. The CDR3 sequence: CASSLMAGGETQYF. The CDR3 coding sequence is TGCGCCAGCAGCTTGATGGCGGGGGGAGAGACCCAGTACTTC. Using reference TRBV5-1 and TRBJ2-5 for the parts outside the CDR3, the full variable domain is KAGVTQTPRYLIKTRGQQVTLSCSPISGHRSVSWYQQTPGQGLQFLFEYFSETQRNKGNFPGRFSGRQFSNSRSEMNVSTLELGDSALYLCASSLMAGGETQYFGPGTRLLVL.

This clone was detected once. The DNA for the CDR3 is TGTGCCAGTAGTATCTATGCCCGGGCCAACGTCCTGACTTTC. Translating it yields CASSIYARANVLTF. The chain employs TRBV19 and TRBJ2-6; D is unclear. The CDR3 is made up of 14 amino acids. V lost 3 bases to trimming and J lost 5 bases, with 8 bases between them. Germline values: CDR1 LNHDA, CDR2 SQIVND (reference sequence).

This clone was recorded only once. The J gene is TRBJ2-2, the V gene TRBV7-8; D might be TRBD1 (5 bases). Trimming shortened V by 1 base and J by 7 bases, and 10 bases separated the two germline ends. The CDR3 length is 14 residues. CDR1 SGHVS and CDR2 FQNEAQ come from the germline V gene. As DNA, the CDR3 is TGTGCCAGCAGCTTAGTTCAGGGAAGCGGGGAGCTGTTTTTT. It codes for CASSLVQGSGELFF.

The CDR3, as DNA: TGTGCCAGCAGTCATGAAGAGACCCAGTACTTC. Translated: CASSHEETQYF. This chain joins TRBV12-3 or TRBV12-4 and TRBJ2-5; D remains ambiguous. This CDR3 is built from 11 residues. V was shortened by 5 bases and J by 3 bases, with 4 bases between the two germline ends.

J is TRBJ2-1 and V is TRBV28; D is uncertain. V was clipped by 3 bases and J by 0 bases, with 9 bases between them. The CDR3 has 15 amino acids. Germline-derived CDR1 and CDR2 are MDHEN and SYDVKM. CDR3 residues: CASSFSPVSYNEQFF. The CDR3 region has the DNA TGTGCCAGCAGTTTTAGCCCGGTCTCCTACAATGAGCAGTTCTTC. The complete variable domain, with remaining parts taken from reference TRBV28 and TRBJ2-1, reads DVKVTQSSRYLVKRTGEKVFLECVQDMDHENMFWYRQDPGLGLRLIYFSYDVKMKEKGDIPEGYSVSREKKERFSLILESASTNQTSMYLCASSFSPVSYNEQFFGPGTRLTVL.

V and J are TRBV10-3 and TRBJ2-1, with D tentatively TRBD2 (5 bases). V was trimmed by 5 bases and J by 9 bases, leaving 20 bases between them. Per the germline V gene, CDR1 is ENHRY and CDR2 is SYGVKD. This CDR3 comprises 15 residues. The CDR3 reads CAISHGLESAIEQFF. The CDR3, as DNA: TGTGCCATCAGTCATGGACTGGAGTCCGCCATTGAGCAGTTCTTC.

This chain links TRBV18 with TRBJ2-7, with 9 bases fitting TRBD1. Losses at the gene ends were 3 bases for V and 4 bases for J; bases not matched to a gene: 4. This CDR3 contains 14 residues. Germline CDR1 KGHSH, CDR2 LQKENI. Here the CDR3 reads CASSPRQGVYEQYF. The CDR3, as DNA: TGTGCCAGCTCACCCAGACAGGGGGTATACGAGCAGTACTTC.

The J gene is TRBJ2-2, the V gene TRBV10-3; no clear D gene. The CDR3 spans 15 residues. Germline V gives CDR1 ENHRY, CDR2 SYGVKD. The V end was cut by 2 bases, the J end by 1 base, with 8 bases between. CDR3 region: CAISENGQNTGELFF. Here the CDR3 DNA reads TGTGCCATCAGTGAGAATGGGCAGAACACCGGGGAGCTGTTTTTT.

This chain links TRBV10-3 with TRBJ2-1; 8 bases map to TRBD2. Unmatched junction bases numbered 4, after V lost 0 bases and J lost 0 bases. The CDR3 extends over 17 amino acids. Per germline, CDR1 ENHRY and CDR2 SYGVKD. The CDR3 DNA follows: TGTGCCATCAGTGAGTCGGGCGGGGGGAGCTCCTACAATGAGCAGTTCTTC. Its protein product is CAISESGGGSSYNEQFF.

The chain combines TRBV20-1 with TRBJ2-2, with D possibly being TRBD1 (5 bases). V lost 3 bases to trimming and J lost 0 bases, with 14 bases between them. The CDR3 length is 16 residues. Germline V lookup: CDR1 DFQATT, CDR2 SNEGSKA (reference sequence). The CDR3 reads CSASSLQETNTGELFF. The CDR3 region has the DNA TGCAGTGCTAGTAGTTTACAGGAGACGAACACCGGGGAGCTGTTTTTT.

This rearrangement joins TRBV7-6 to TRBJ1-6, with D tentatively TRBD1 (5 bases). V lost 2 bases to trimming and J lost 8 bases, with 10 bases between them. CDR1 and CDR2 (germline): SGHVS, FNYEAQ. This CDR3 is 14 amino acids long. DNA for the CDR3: TGTGCCAGCAGCTTAAACCAAGGGGATTCACCCCTCCACTTT. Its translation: CASSLNQGDSPLHF.

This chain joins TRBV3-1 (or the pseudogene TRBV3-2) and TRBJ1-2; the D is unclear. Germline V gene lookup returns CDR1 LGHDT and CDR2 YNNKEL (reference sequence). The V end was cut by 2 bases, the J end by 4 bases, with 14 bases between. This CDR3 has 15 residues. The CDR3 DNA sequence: TGTGCCAGCAGCCAAACCGCGGTAAATTTCTATGGCTACACCTTC. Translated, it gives CASSQTAVNFYGYTF.

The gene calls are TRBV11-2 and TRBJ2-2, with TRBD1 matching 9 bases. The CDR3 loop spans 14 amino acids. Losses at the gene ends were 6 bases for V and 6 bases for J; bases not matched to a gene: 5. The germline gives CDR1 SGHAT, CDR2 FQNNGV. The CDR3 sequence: CASSWDRASGELFF. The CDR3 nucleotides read TGTGCCAGCAGTTGGGACAGGGCGTCCGGGGAGCTGTTTTTT.

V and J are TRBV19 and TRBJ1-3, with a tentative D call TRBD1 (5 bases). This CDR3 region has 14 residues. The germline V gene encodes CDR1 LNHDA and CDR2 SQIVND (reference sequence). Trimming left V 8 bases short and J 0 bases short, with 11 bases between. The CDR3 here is CASVGHLSGNTIYF. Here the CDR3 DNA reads TGTGCCAGTGTCGGACATCTCTCTGGAAACACCATATATTTT.

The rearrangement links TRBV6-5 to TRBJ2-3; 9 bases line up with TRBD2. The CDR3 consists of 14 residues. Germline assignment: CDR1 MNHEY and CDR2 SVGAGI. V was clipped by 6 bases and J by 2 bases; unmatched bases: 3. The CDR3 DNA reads TGTGCCAGCAGCCTAGCGGGACCCACAGATACGCAGTATTTT. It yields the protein CASSLAGPTDTQYF.

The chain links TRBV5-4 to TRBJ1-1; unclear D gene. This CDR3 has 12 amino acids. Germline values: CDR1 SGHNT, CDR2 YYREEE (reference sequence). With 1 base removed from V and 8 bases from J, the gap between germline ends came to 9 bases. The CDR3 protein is CASSLTGFEAFF. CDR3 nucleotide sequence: TGTGCCAGCAGCTTGACCGGGTTCGAAGCTTTCTTT.

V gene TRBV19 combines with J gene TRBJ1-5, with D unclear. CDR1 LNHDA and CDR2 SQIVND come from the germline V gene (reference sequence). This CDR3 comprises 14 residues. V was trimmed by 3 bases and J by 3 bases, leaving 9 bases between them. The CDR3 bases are TGTGCCAGTAGTATTTCGGGGTTCAATCAGCCCCAGCATTTT. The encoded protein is CASSISGFNQPQHF.

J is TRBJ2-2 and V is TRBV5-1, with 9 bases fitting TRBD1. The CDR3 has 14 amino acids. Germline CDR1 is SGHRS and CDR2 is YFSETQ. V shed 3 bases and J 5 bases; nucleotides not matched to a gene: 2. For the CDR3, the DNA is TGCGCCAGCAGCTCCGGGACAGGGACCGGGGAGCTGTTTTTT. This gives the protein CASSSGTGTGELFF.

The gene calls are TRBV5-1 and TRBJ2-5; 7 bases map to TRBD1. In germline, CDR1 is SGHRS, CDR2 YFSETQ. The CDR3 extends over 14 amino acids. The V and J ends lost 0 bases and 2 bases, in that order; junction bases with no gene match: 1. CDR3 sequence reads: CASSLGGQQETQYF. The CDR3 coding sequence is TGCGCCAGCAGCTTGGGGGGACAGCAAGAGACCCAGTACTTC.